These 24 T cell receptor beta chains were sequenced from one sample in a study of patients and donors after allogeneic stem cell transplantation. Using its own MiXCR run on the RT-PCR reads, TCRdb lists one record per CDR3 protein. The sample records some 880,000 distinct CDR3 sequences, about a sixth being singletons. The sequencing input was blood, either unsorted or a sorted T cell fraction (not recorded which). The receptor set was obtained from a human donor who was either an allogeneic HSCT recipient or a stem cell or donor lymphocyte infusion donor (not recorded which). It is not recorded whose cells these are; they may come from a transplant donor.

This clonotype was counted between two and nine times. The genes are TRBV5-1 and TRBJ2-7; tentatively, D is TRBD1 or TRBD2 (5 bases each). The V end lost 2 bases, the J end lost 7 bases, and 22 bases lay between the germline ends. Per the germline V gene, CDR1 is SGHRS and CDR2 is YFSETQ. This CDR3 is 16 amino acids long. Here the CDR3 reads CASSFLPGRSDGEQYF. In nucleotides, the CDR3 is TGCGCCAGCAGCTTCTTACCGGGACGGAGTGATGGGGAGCAGTACTTC.

The table lists this clonotype with a few counts. The rearrangement joins TRBV12-3 or TRBV12-4 to TRBJ1-1; D not resolved. V lost 6 bases, J lost 6 bases, and 17 bases lay in between. The CDR3 length is 14 residues. For the CDR3, the DNA is TGTGCCAGCAGACCTGGACTGGAGAGGGCTGAAGCTTTCTTT. It encodes CASRPGLERAEAFF.

This clonotype was seen only a few times. The V call is TRBV6-2 or TRBV6-3, the J call TRBJ2-1, with 9 bases matching TRBD2. Trimming cost V 5 bases and J 2 bases; bases outside gene matches: 7. Looked up from germline, CDR1 is MNHEY and CDR2 is SVGEGT. This CDR3 contains 16 residues. CDR3 loop: CASSPLASGAYNEQFF. In DNA, the CDR3 is TGTGCCAGCAGTCCTTTAGCTAGCGGGGCCTACAATGAGCAGTTCTTC.

The sample holds a few counts of this clonotype. The chain links TRBV11-1 to TRBJ2-5; 8 bases are a match to TRBD2. Trimming removed 6 bases from V and 5 bases from J; junction bases left unmatched: 5. Germline V CDR1 and CDR2: SGHAT, FQDESV (reference sequence). The CDR3 is 13 residues long. CDR3: CASSNSGVETQYF. The CDR3 DNA sequence: TGTGCCAGCAGTAATAGCGGGGTCGAGACCCAGTACTTC.

The rearrangement uses TRBV7-3 and TRBJ2-1; 7 nucleotides agree with TRBD2. The CDR3 is 15 residues long. The trim removed 4 bases at V and 1 base at J, leaving 4 bases unmatched. Germline CDR1 SGHTA, CDR2 FQGTGA. The CDR3 coding sequence is TGTGCCAGCAGCTCGAGCGGGGCGTCCTACAATGAGCAGTTCTTC. Protein: CASSSSGASYNEQFF.

This clonotype was counted between two and nine times. The rearrangement links TRBV4-2 to TRBJ2-7; 7 bases align to TRBD2. Germline CDR1 is LGHNA and CDR2 is YNFKEQ. V was pared by 6 bases and J by 6 bases, with 11 bases of the junction left unmatched. This CDR3 is built from 14 residues. The CDR3 nucleotides are TGTGCCAGCAGGCGGGGGAGCCCTTCAGGCGAGCAGTACTTC. It translates to CASRRGSPSGEQYF.

The chain has TRBV5-1 and TRBJ1-1; no clear D. Germline assignment: CDR1 SGHRS and CDR2 YFSETQ. Trimming took off 7 bases at V and 5 bases at J, with 21 bases between the two ends. The CDR3 runs 15 residues. The CDR3 DNA sequence: TGCGCCAGCGGGGTTGGGATGCGGGGATGGACTGAAGCTTTCTTT. This translates into CASGVGMRGWTEAFF.

This clonotype was observed a handful of times. The chain employs TRBV4-1 and TRBJ1-1; no clear D. Trimming took 2 bases from V and 4 from J, leaving 11 bases between them. This CDR3 has 14 amino acids. Germline V CDR1 and CDR2: MGHRA, YSYEKL. The CDR3, as DNA: TGCGCCAGCAGCCAACCATTTAAAAGCACTGAAGCTTTCTTT. Residues: CASSQPFKSTEAFF.

The V call is TRBV5-6, the J call TRBJ1-1; D remains ambiguous. Deletions cut 1 base from V and 4 bases from J, with 5 bases between. The germline V gene has CDR1 SGHDT and CDR2 YYEEEE. The CDR3 extends over 12 amino acids. In DNA, the CDR3 is TGTGCCAGCAGCTTGTCTCTCACTGAAGCTTTCTTT. It translates to CASSLSLTEAFF.

This clonotype has a single count. The genes are TRBV7-9 and TRBJ1-1; D gene ambiguous. V was cut by 1 base and J by 0 bases, with 9 bases left in between. Germline V gene data show CDR1 as SEHNR and CDR2 as FQNEAQ (reference sequence). The CDR3 sequence is 15 residues long. The CDR3 DNA reads as TGTGCCAGCAGCTTAGTCGGGGAGCTGAACACTGAAGCTTTCTTT. Translated: CASSLVGELNTEAFF.

The chain uses TRBV6-1 and TRBJ1-2; possibly TRBD1 for D (6 bases). Germline loops: CDR1 MNHNS, CDR2 SASEGT. The V gene lost 7 bases and the J gene lost 2 bases, with 11 bases spanning the gap. CDR3 length: 13 amino acids. As DNA, the CDR3 is TGTGCCAGCACCCAGGGGCCCAACTATGGCTACACCTTC. This sequence encodes CASTQGPNYGYTF.

The chain couples TRBV25-1 to TRBJ2-1, with D perhaps TRBD2 (5 bases). Germline CDR1 reads MGHDK; CDR2 reads SYGVNS. This CDR3 region has 14 residues. Trimming took off 6 bases at V and 7 bases at J, with 16 bases between the two ends. For the CDR3, the DNA is TGTGCCAGCAGGGGATCAACTAGACCAAATGAGCAGTTCTTC. Translation gives CASRGSTRPNEQFF.

This clonotype was seen only a few times. The chain uses TRBV15 and TRBJ1-1; D is unclear. Germline V CDR1 and CDR2: LNHNV, YYDKDF (reference sequence). V shed 2 bases and J shed 6 bases, with 16 bases lying between them. The CDR3 sequence is 15 residues long. CDR3 coding DNA: TGTGCCACCAGCAGAACTCGGGCCGAGAAGGCTGAAGCTTTCTTT. This translates into CATSRTRAEKAEAFF.

This clonotype was seen more than once but under ten times. In DNA, the CDR3 is TGTGCCAGCCACCTGGGGGTGTGGAACACTGAAGCTTTCTTT. Translation gives CASHLGVWNTEAFF. The chain has TRBV12-3 or TRBV12-4 and TRBJ1-1, with TRBD1 as a possible D gene (5 bases). Trimming took 8 bases from V and 1 from J, leaving 14 bases between them. The CDR3 runs 14 residues.

J is TRBJ1-6 and V is TRBV5-5; 7 nucleotides match TRBD1. V was pared by 0 bases and J by 3 bases, with 3 bases of the junction left unmatched. The CDR3 sequence is 16 residues long. The germline V gene encodes CDR1 SGHKS and CDR2 YYEKEE (reference sequence). The DNA of the CDR3 is TGTGCCAGCAGCTTGGGAGGGGGCAACTATAATTCACCCCTCCACTTT. Residues: CASSLGGGNYNSPLHF.

The chain links TRBV20-1 to TRBJ1-2; D is perhaps TRBD1 (5 bases). Trimming took off 8 bases at V and 8 bases at J, with 24 bases between the two ends. The CDR3 runs to 14 residues. The germline gives CDR1 DFQATT, CDR2 SNEGSKA (reference sequence). The CDR3 sequence is CSHPAPGLGGGYTF. The CDR3 DNA sequence: TGCAGTCATCCGGCCCCAGGGCTGGGCGGCGGCTACACCTTC.

The V and J genes are TRBV6-2 or TRBV6-3 and TRBJ1-1; D gene uncertain. The CDR3 is 14 amino acids. V lost 0 bases and J lost 2, with 7 bases in between. CDR1 is MNHEY, CDR2 SVGEGT, per germline. The CDR3 reads CASSYSSANTEAFF. CDR3 DNA sequence: TGTGCCAGCAGTTACTCGTCCGCAAACACTGAAGCTTTCTTT.

This clonotype was observed a handful of times. CDR3 coding DNA: TGTGCCAGCACCCCCATTAGTAACATCTACGAGCAGTACTTC. It is translated as CASTPISNIYEQYF. The V gene is TRBV7-9, the J gene TRBJ2-7, with D unresolved. V was cut by 7 bases and J by 3 bases, with 16 bases left in between. The germline V gene has CDR1 SEHNR and CDR2 FQNEAQ (reference sequence). The CDR3 length is 14 residues.

This clonotype has a handful of counts. The gene calls are TRBV20-1 and TRBJ2-1; 8 bases are a match to TRBD2. CDR3 length: 15 residues. Germline V gene sequence: CDR1 DFQATT, CDR2 SNEGSKA (reference sequence). The CDR3, as DNA: TGCAGCGCATCAAGACGGGAGGGCCCCTACAATGAGCAGTTCTTC. This translates into CSASRREGPYNEQFF.

This clonotype was counted a few times. CDR3 coding DNA: TGTGCCAGCAGTGCCCTCCGGGACAGGAGTCCCTACGAGCAGTACTTC. Amino acids: CASSALRDRSPYEQYF. This chain uses TRBV25-1 with TRBJ2-7, with 8 bases matching TRBD1. This CDR3 comprises 16 residues. Losses at the gene ends were 4 bases for V and 2 bases for J; bases not matched to a gene: 10. Germline CDR1 and CDR2: MGHDK and SYGVNS.

This clonotype was picked up many times. The chain employs TRBV12-3 or TRBV12-4 and TRBJ2-7; 11 bases map to TRBD1. The CDR3 covers 14 residues. The junction had 7 bases not matched to a gene; V was cut back by 5 bases and J by 7 bases. CDR3 residues: CASSTGTGGKEQYF. The CDR3 DNA reads TGTGCCAGCAGTACAGGGACAGGGGGAAAGGAGCAGTACTTC.

V is TRBV4-1 and J is TRBJ1-2, with D perhaps matching TRBD1 (6 bases). Germline V CDR1 and CDR2: MGHRA, YSYEKL. Trimming stripped 2 bases from V and 4 bases from J, with 14 bases between. This CDR3 region has 15 residues. The CDR3 region has the DNA TGCGCCAGCAGCCAAACCGGACAGAACTCCTATGGCTACACCTTC. It yields the protein CASSQTGQNSYGYTF.

The chain is built from TRBV11-2 and TRBJ2-3; D may be TRBD2 (6 bases). The V gene lost 5 bases and the J gene lost 6 bases, with 15 bases spanning the gap. This CDR3 is built from 14 residues. Germline loops: CDR1 SGHAT, CDR2 FQNNGV. Written as DNA, the CDR3 is TGTGCCAGCAGCCAAAGACTAGTTGGCGATACGCAGTATTTT. Protein sequence: CASSQRLVGDTQYF. The whole variable domain, remainder taken from reference TRBV11-2 and TRBJ2-3, is EAGVAQSPRYKIIEKRQSVAFWCNPISGHATLYWYQQILGQGPKLLIQFQNNGVVDDSQLPKDRFSAERLKGVDSTLKIQPAKLEDSAVYLCASSQRLVGDTQYFGPGTRLTVL.

V gene TRBV5-4 combines with J gene TRBJ1-3, with D hard to call. Germline CDR1 SGHNT, CDR2 YYREEE (reference sequence). The CDR3 sequence is 14 residues long. With 7 bases removed from V and 1 base from J, the gap between germline ends came to 12 bases. This CDR3 reads CASSAPQSGNTIYF. For the CDR3, the DNA is TGTGCCAGCTCGGCCCCACAGTCTGGAAACACCATATATTTT.